This T cell receptor beta chain stems from a study of T cells after yellow fever vaccination. A single record per CDR3 protein comes from TCRdb applying MiXCR to the 5' RACE reads. The sample records hundreds of thousands of distinct CDR3 sequences, under 14% being singletons. The germline V gene has CDR1 LNHDA and CDR2 SQIVND (reference sequence). The CDR3 covers 16 residues. V lost 2 bases and J lost 4, with 17 bases in between. The V call is TRBV19, the J call TRBJ1-1; D perhaps matches TRBD1 (5 bases). The sequenced sample was PBMCs, obtained on the day of the first yellow fever vaccination. The sequence derives from a young man who received the YFV17D yellow fever vaccine. The chain's CDR3 is CASSIWAAGSGTEAFF. The DNA for the CDR3 is TGTGCCAGTAGTATATGGGCTGCAGGGTCGGGCACTGAAGCTTTCTTT.